Below, 28 T cell receptor beta chains from the same sample are listed, as sequenced in a study of T-cell reconstitution after alpha-beta-depleted transplantation in children. Molecular barcoding with unique molecular identifiers was used for the TCRbeta library. MiXCR, run by TCRdb on the PCR reads, gives a single entry per CDR3 protein. This table holds hundreds of thousands of distinct CDR3 sequences, about 16% found once. Sequenced here: PBMCs, mostly from graft donor cells, sampled 360 days after TCRalphabeta/CD19-depleted stem cell transplant. These TCRs come from a boy under two years old who had a stem cell transplant for Wiskott-Aldrich syndrome, so the T cells may come from the graft donor.

The chain is built from TRBV14 and TRBJ2-1, with TRBD2 matching over 7 bases. The CDR3 consists of 18 residues. Germline V gives CDR1 SGHDN, CDR2 FVKESK. With 0 bases clipped from V and 3 bases from J, the junction kept 11 bases outside the gene matches. In DNA, the CDR3 is TGTGCCAGCAGCCAAGATGGTAGTGGGGGGGTTCTCTACAATGAGCAGTTCTTC. Amino acid sequence: CASSQDGSGGVLYNEQFF.

V and J are TRBV29-1 and TRBJ1-1, with 10 bases fitting TRBD1. The V gene end was trimmed by 6 bases and the J gene end by 0 bases; junction bases not matched to a gene: 4. This CDR3 contains 14 residues. Germline lookup yields CDR1 SQVTM and CDR2 ANQGSEA. CDR3 protein: CSVEGTGVNTEAFF. The DNA of the CDR3 is TGCAGCGTGGAGGGGACAGGGGTGAACACTGAAGCTTTCTTT.

This clonotype was counted only a few times. This rearrangement joins TRBV20-1 to TRBJ2-5; 8 bases match TRBD1. Trimming at V came to 5 bases and at J to 7 bases, leaving 9 bases not matched to a gene. Germline values: CDR1 DFQATT, CDR2 SNEGSKA (reference sequence). CDR3 length: 13 residues. The CDR3 sequence: CSAYRRGRGTQYF. CDR3 DNA sequence: TGCAGTGCTTATCGCAGGGGGCGGGGGACCCAGTACTTC.

The chain employs TRBV20-1 and TRBJ2-7, with D tentatively TRBD1 or TRBD2 (5 bases each). V lost 3 bases, J lost 0 bases, and 12 bases lay in between. This CDR3 has 14 amino acids. Germline lookup yields CDR1 DFQATT and CDR2 SNEGSKA (reference sequence). Here the CDR3 DNA reads TGCAGTGCTAGGGGGCGGGTGAACTCCTACGAGCAGTACTTC. Its translation is CSARGRVNSYEQYF.

This clonotype showed up many times. The chain combines TRBV4-3 with TRBJ1-2; the D is unclear. Looked up from germline, CDR1 is LGHNA and CDR2 is YSLEER. The V gene lost 0 bases and the J gene lost 7 bases, with 15 bases spanning the gap. This CDR3 is built from 15 residues. The CDR3 DNA sequence: TGCGCCAGCAGCCAAGACCTACTCCTTAAGGCTGGCTACACCTTC. Translating it yields CASSQDLLLKAGYTF.

This clonotype was recorded a few times. For the CDR3, the DNA is TGCAGTGCTACCACAGGGGGCTTTTGGACAGATACGCAGTATTTT. It codes for CSATTGGFWTDTQYF. The chain employs TRBV20-1 and TRBJ2-3, with TRBD1 identical over 9 bases. The CDR3 length is 15 residues. CDR1 and CDR2 from the germline V gene are DFQATT and SNEGSKA (reference sequence). V shed 4 bases and J 3 bases; nucleotides not matched to a gene: 8.

This clonotype has only a few counts. The chain uses TRBV29-1 and TRBJ2-3; D might be TRBD2 (5 bases). Trimming pared 7 bases from V and 2 bases from J, leaving 10 bases between. This CDR3 has 12 residues. CDR1 is SQVTM and CDR2 is ANQGSEA in the germline V gene. The CDR3 sequence: CSGRMNTDTQYF. As DNA, the CDR3 is TGCAGCGGGAGGATGAACACAGATACGCAGTATTTT.

This clonotype has more than one count but fewer than ten. V usage is TRBV5-1 and J usage is TRBJ2-7; D unclear. V lost 1 base, J lost 0 bases, and 11 bases lay in between. Germline V lookup: CDR1 SGHRS, CDR2 YFSETQ. CDR3 length equals 15 residues. CDR3 nucleotide sequence: TGCGCCAGCAGCTTGCGGTCCTCGGGCTCCTACGAGCAGTACTTC. It codes for CASSLRSSGSYEQYF.

This clonotype appeared a few times. DNA for the CDR3: TGTGCCAGCAGCCCTCGAACACTTCCTTCGGACACCGGGGAGCTGTTTTTT. The encoded protein is CASSPRTLPSDTGELFF. The chain couples TRBV7-2 to TRBJ2-2; no reliable D call. V was clipped by 5 bases and J by 3 bases, with 19 bases between them. In germline, CDR1 is SGHTA, CDR2 FQGNSA. The CDR3 consists of 17 residues.

The table lists this clonotype with many counts. The chain uses TRBV6-1 and TRBJ2-6; D not resolved. There are 14 residues in the CDR3. Germline assignment: CDR1 MNHNS and CDR2 SASEGT. Trimming removed 7 bases at V and 1 base at J, with 8 bases between. CDR3 DNA sequence: TGTGCCAGCACAGCCCTATCTGGGGCCAACGTCCTGACTTTC. Protein product: CASTALSGANVLTF.

The rearrangement uses TRBV5-1 and TRBJ2-2; no firm D call. Trimming cost V 0 bases and J 2 bases, with 8 bases left between them. This CDR3 comprises 15 residues. Germline V lookup: CDR1 SGHRS, CDR2 YFSETQ. The CDR3 here is CASSLVTANTGELFF. The DNA for the CDR3 is TGCGCCAGCAGCTTGGTAACAGCAAACACCGGGGAGCTGTTTTTT.

The CDR3 DNA is TGTGCCACCAGTGTCTCGGGCACGCCCCAGCATTTT. It specifies CATSVSGTPQHF. The chain joins TRBV24-1 to TRBJ1-5; D uncertain. The germline V gene has CDR1 KGHDR and CDR2 SFDVKD. The CDR3 has 12 amino acids. The germline V and J ends were trimmed by 5 bases and 9 bases, with 10 bases remaining between them.

This clonotype was found a few times. The gene calls are TRBV5-1 and TRBJ2-5; TRBD1 agrees at 9 bases. The J segment lost 4 bases and the V segment lost 3 bases, leaving 7 bases of the junction unmatched. There are 15 residues in the CDR3. The germline V gene encodes CDR1 SGHRS and CDR2 YFSETQ. CDR3 region: CASSWGTGRAETQYF. The CDR3 bases are TGCGCCAGCAGCTGGGGGACAGGGAGAGCAGAGACCCAGTACTTC.

This clonotype was detected a few times. The chain uses TRBV12-3 or TRBV12-4 and TRBJ1-4, with 7 bases that match TRBD1. Trimming cost V 6 bases and J 8 bases; bases outside gene matches: 9. This CDR3 contains 14 residues. As DNA, the CDR3 is TGTGCCAGCAGGTCAGACAGGGAGGGCGAAAAACTGTTTTTT. Protein sequence: CASRSDREGEKLFF.

The genes are TRBV20-1 and TRBJ2-6; unclear D gene. Germline-derived CDR1 and CDR2 are DFQATT and SNEGSKA (reference sequence). V was trimmed by 3 bases and J by 1 base, leaving 4 bases between them. CDR3 length: 13 amino acids. The CDR3 loop reads CSASGSGANVLTF. The CDR3 nucleotides read TGCAGTGCTAGCGGATCTGGGGCCAACGTCCTGACTTTC.

The chain has TRBV29-1 and TRBJ1-1; D ambiguous. Germline CDR1 reads SQVTM; CDR2 reads ANQGSEA. This CDR3 contains 11 residues. V was pared by 6 bases and J by 3 bases, with 8 bases between. The CDR3: CSVLRDTEAFF. As DNA, the CDR3 is TGCAGCGTCCTACGGGACACTGAAGCTTTCTTT. Full variable domain (rest looked up from reference TRBV29-1 and TRBJ1-1): SAVISQKPSRDICQRGTSLTIQCQVDSQVTMMFWYRQQPGQSLTLIATANQGSEATYESGFVIDKFPISRPNLTFSTLTVSNMSPEDSSIYLCSVLRDTEAFFGQGTRLTVV.

This clonotype was seen more than once but under ten times. The chain joins TRBV2 to TRBJ2-5; 9 bases are shared with TRBD2. Trimming cost V 5 bases and J 6 bases; bases outside gene matches: 4. The germline gives CDR1 SNHLY, CDR2 FYNNEI. The CDR3 extends over 13 amino acids. The CDR3 DNA reads TGTGCCAGCAGTTATAGCGGGAGCAAGACCCAGTACTTC. Its protein product is CASSYSGSKTQYF.

This clonotype was counted a few times. The V and J genes are TRBV3-1 and TRBJ1-2, with unresolved D. CDR3 length equals 13 residues. Germline CDR1 reads LGHDT; CDR2 reads YNNKEL (reference sequence). V lost 4 bases, J lost 4 bases, and 10 bases lay in between. DNA for the CDR3: TGTGCCAGCAGCCTCTTAATTGGCTATGGCTACACCTTC. It specifies CASSLLIGYGYTF.

This clonotype was counted a single time. The rearrangement joins TRBV3-1 to TRBJ2-7, with TRBD1 identical over 10 bases. CDR3 length: 15 amino acids. Trimming at V came to 3 bases and at J to 6 bases, leaving 8 bases not matched to a gene. Looked up from germline, CDR1 is LGHDT and CDR2 is YNNKEL (reference sequence). For the CDR3, the DNA is TGTGCCAGCAGCCATTCGACAGGGGGCCGAGGCGAGCAGTACTTC. Translation: CASSHSTGGRGEQYF.

The chain employs TRBV5-1 and TRBJ1-3, with a weak D call TRBD1 (5 bases). This CDR3 has 16 residues. CDR1 and CDR2 from the germline V gene are SGHRS and YFSETQ. V gave up 5 bases and J gave up 1 base, with 16 bases separating them. The CDR3 sequence: CASRRTLSGSGNTIYF. The CDR3 bases are TGCGCCAGCAGACGGACACTGTCGGGGTCTGGAAACACCATATATTTT.

This clonotype was seen only a few times. This chain connects TRBV12-3 or TRBV12-4 to TRBJ2-2; possible D gene TRBD2, 6 bases. The CDR3 has 13 residues. Trimming stripped 7 bases from V and 5 bases from J, with 11 bases between. The CDR3 bases are TGTGCCAGCATCAAGGACTATACCGGGGAGCTGTTTTTT. Translating it yields CASIKDYTGELFF.

This clonotype was detected a few times. The J gene is TRBJ1-4, the V gene TRBV28; TRBD1 agrees at 9 bases. Per the germline V gene, CDR1 is MDHEN and CDR2 is SYDVKM. The CDR3 has 14 residues. The V and J ends lost 1 base and 9 bases, in that order; junction bases with no gene match: 3. CDR3 protein: CASSLLGQGKKLFF. CDR3 DNA: TGTGCCAGCAGTTTATTAGGACAGGGGAAAAAACTGTTTTTT.

This sequence joins TRBV25-1 and TRBJ2-5; D not certain. Germline V gene lookup returns CDR1 MGHDK and CDR2 SYGVNS. This CDR3 spans 12 amino acids. The germline V and J ends were trimmed by 2 bases and 5 bases, with 6 bases remaining between them. Written as DNA, the CDR3 is TGTGCCAGCAGTGAAGGGGTGGAGACCCAGTACTTC. Amino acid sequence: CASSEGVETQYF.

The gene calls are TRBV28 and TRBJ2-5; D gene uncertain. The germline V and J ends were trimmed by 6 bases and 2 bases, with 7 bases remaining between them. The germline V gene has CDR1 MDHEN and CDR2 SYDVKM. There are 12 residues in the CDR3. The CDR3 sequence is CASRRNQETQYF. The DNA of the CDR3 is TGTGCCAGCAGGCGAAATCAAGAGACCCAGTACTTC.

This clonotype appeared once. This rearrangement joins TRBV24-1 to TRBJ2-7; D may be TRBD2 (5 bases). V lost 3 bases, J lost 6 bases, and 14 bases lay in between. The CDR3 has 14 amino acids. Germline V CDR1 and CDR2: KGHDR, SFDVKD. The CDR3 bases are TGTGCCACCAGTGATGGGGAGAGTCCCCTCGAGCAGTACTTC. Translating gives CATSDGESPLEQYF.

In this sample, this clonotype turned up a few times. The rearrangement uses TRBV9 and TRBJ2-1; D is possibly TRBD2 (6 bases). The CDR3 totals 15 residues. With 0 bases removed from V and 6 bases from J, the gap between germline ends came to 13 bases. Germline-derived CDR1 and CDR2 are SGDLS and YYNGEE. CDR3 region: CASSVGVSGTNEQFF. The CDR3 DNA follows: TGTGCCAGCAGCGTAGGAGTTAGCGGAACCAATGAGCAGTTCTTC.

This clonotype was picked up a small number of times. V is TRBV7-9 and J is TRBJ2-2; 12 nucleotides align to TRBD2. The length of the CDR3 is 17 residues. Per germline, CDR1 SEHNR and CDR2 FQNEAQ (reference sequence). V gave up 6 bases and J gave up 1 base; unmatched junction bases: 6. CDR3 in DNA: TGTGCCAGCAGTCCCGGACTAGCGGGATGGAACACCGGGGAGCTGTTTTTT. Protein sequence: CASSPGLAGWNTGELFF.

In its sample, this clonotype was seen a few times. The V gene is TRBV5-4, the J gene TRBJ2-1, with TRBD1 as a possible D gene (8 bases). Germline V gives CDR1 SGHNT, CDR2 YYREEE (reference sequence). The CDR3 runs 15 residues. V lost 6 bases to trimming and J lost 7 bases, with 20 bases between them. CDR3 nucleotide sequence: TGTGCCAGCACCGGACAGGGAGGGACTTGGAATGAGCAGTTCTTC. Translation: CASTGQGGTWNEQFF.